The 7 T cell receptor beta chains given below trace back to one sample, sequenced in a study of blood T cell repertoires in COVID-19 (dated by TCRdb to about 2020). Library construction relied on the immunoSEQ multiplex PCR assay. In its TCRdb copy, this immuneACCESS table keeps in-frame sequences only and misses some clones. Where compared with another copy, unresolved V genes explain less than half of these, and the others have no known cause. The sample yields 200,000 to 250,000 clones; about 91% were counted once. Just under 6.5% of the sample belongs to the ten largest clones. The sequencing input was peripheral blood. The receptors stem from a woman aged 25 to 39 with COVID-19, enrolled during active disease.

The CDR3: CASSRQETQYF. Here the CDR3 DNA reads TGTGCCAGCAGTCGGCAAGAGACCCAGTACTTC. The rearrangement links TRBV11-2 to TRBJ2-5; no reliable D call. Germline lookup yields CDR1 SGHAT and CDR2 FQNNGV. V lost 6 bases and J 2 bases, leaving 4 bases between the germline ends. The CDR3 covers 11 residues.

DNA for the CDR3: TGTGCCAGCATCTCAGGGAACACTGAAGCTTTCTTT. Translated: CASISGNTEAFF. The rearrangement uses TRBV7-9 and TRBJ1-1; no clear D. The V gene lost 7 bases and the J gene lost 1 base, with 7 bases spanning the gap. The germline gives CDR1 SEHNR, CDR2 FQNEAQ (reference sequence). This CDR3 comprises 12 residues.

V is TRBV27 and J is TRBJ2-7, with 13 positions matching TRBD2. J lost 4 bases, V lost 8 bases, and 5 bases had no gene match. Germline lookup yields CDR1 MNHEY and CDR2 SMNVEV (reference sequence). This CDR3 has 14 residues. This CDR3 is CASPRGLAGYEQYV. DNA for the CDR3: TGTGCCAGCCCTAGGGGACTAGCGGGGTACGAGCAGTACGTC.

The chain links TRBV6-1 to TRBJ2-2; tentative D call: TRBD1 (6 bases). Germline CDR1 and CDR2: MNHNS and SASEGT. The CDR3 totals 13 residues. Deletions cut 3 bases from V and 7 bases from J, with 9 bases between. This CDR3 is CASSEDRIGELFF. The CDR3 DNA reads as TGTGCCAGCAGTGAGGACAGAATCGGGGAGCTGTTTTTT.

The chain links TRBV11-3 to TRBJ2-3; TRBD1 is a possible D gene (6 bases). Germline lookup yields CDR1 SGHNT and CDR2 YENEEA. This CDR3 comprises 16 residues. The V end lost 6 bases, the J end lost 3 bases, and 19 bases lay between the germline ends. The CDR3 nucleotides read TGTGCCAGCAGGAGATTGAAGGGGGAAGAGACAGATACGCAGTATTTT. Protein: CASRRLKGEETDTQYF.

The chain combines TRBV9 with TRBJ1-4; TRBD1 aligns across 7 bases. The CDR3 sequence is 15 residues long. V was pared by 4 bases and J by 6 bases, with 9 bases of the junction left unmatched. Germline V lookup: CDR1 SGDLS, CDR2 YYNGEE. The CDR3 DNA is TGTGCCAGCAGCCTTCGACAGGGATTAGATGAAAAACTGTTTTTT. This codes for CASSLRQGLDEKLFF.

V gene TRBV19 combines with J gene TRBJ1-5, with 8 positions matching TRBD1. The ends lost 4 bases at V and 6 bases at J; junction bases unmatched: 2. Germline loops: CDR1 LNHDA, CDR2 SQIVND (reference sequence). The CDR3 loop spans 13 amino acids. CDR3 nucleotides: TGTGCCAGTAGTAGACAGGGGCCTCAGCCCCAGCATTTT. Protein product: CASSRQGPQPQHF.